This T cell receptor beta chain was recovered during a study of OX40 agonist ivuxolimab in advanced cancers. Study in general: Patients in dose escalation had liver, melanoma, kidney or head and neck cancers. Patients were roughly 83% male with ages roughly 20 to 85, mean around 58. People who had prior anti-PD-1, anti-PD-L1 or anti-CTLA-4 therapy could take part, and roughly 40% had some. Study observations and caveats: Expanded clones were, on average, more numerous in CD8+ T cells than in CD4+.

TCRdb's copy holds only in-frame clones and misses some; the assay was immunoSEQ multiplex PCR. The profile covers 40,000 to 50,000 clones, with about 88% appearing a single time and about an eighth taken by the ten largest. Points on this clone: The antigen is unknown.

From germline, CDR1 is SEHNR and CDR2 FQNEAQ (reference sequence). V shed 3 bases and J shed 5 bases, with 24 bases lying between them. This CDR3 region has 18 residues. The TCR sequence derives from an adult with an advanced solid tumor such as melanoma, head and neck, liver or kidney cancer. The genes are TRBV7-9 and TRBJ2-3, with D tentatively TRBD1 or TRBD2 (5 bases each). The sample was CD4+ or CD8+ T cells sorted from blood, taken in a trial of the OX40 agonist ivuxolimab. The CDR3, as DNA: TGTGCCAGCAGCTTTCCCCCGGGGACCGTTGTAGTTGTAGATACGCAGTATTTT. As protein: CASSFPPGTVVVVDTQYF.